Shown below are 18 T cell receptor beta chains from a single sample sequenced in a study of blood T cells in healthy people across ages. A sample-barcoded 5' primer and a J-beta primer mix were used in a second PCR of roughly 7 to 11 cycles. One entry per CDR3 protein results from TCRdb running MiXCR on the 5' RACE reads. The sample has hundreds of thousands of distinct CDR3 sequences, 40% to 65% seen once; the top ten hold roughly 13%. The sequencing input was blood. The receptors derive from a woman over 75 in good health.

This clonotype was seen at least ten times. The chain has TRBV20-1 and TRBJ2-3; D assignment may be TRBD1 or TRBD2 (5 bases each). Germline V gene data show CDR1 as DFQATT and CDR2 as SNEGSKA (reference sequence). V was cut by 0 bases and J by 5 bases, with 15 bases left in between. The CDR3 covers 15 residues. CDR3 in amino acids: CSARDPKGTGDTQYF. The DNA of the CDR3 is TGCAGTGCTAGAGATCCCAAGGGGACGGGAGATACGCAGTATTTT.

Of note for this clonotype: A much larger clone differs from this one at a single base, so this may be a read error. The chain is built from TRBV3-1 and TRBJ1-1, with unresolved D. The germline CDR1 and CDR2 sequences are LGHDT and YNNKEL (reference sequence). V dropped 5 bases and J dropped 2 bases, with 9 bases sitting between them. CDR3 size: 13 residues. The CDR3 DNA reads TGTGCCAGCAGCGCCGTCCGAAACACTGAAGCTTTCTTT. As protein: CASSAVRNTEAFF.

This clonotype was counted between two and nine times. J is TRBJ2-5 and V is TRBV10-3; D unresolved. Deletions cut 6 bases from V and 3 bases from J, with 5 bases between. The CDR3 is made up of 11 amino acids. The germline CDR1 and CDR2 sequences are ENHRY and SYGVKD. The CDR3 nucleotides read TGTGCCATCAGCCCGAAAGAGACCCAGTACTTC. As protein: CAISPKETQYF.

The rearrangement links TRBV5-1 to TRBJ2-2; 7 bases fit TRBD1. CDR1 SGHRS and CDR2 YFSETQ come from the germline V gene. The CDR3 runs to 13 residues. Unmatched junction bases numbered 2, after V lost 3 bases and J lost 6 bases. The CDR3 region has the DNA TGCGCCAGCAGCTCAGGGGGTTCCGGGGAGCTGTTTTTT. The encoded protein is CASSSGGSGELFF.

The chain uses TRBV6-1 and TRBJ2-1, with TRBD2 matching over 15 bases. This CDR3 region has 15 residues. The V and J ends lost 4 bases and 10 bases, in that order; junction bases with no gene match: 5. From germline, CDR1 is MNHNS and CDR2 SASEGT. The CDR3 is CASSGGLAGGEEQFF. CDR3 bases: TGTGCCAGCAGTGGGGGACTAGCGGGGGGCGAGGAGCAGTTCTTC.

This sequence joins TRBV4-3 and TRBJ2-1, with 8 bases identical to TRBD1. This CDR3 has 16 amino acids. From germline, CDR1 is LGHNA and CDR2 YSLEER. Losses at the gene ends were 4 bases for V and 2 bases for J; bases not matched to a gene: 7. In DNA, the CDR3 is TGCGCCAGCAGCCTGATCGACAGGGGCCCCTACAATGAGCAGTTCTTC. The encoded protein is CASSLIDRGPYNEQFF.

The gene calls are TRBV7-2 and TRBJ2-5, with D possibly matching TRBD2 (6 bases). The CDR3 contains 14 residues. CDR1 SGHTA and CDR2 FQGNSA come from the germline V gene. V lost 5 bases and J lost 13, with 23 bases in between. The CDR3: CASSLPGLRGNRYF. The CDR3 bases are TGTGCCAGCAGCCTTCCGGGACTTCGAGGGAACCGGTACTTC.

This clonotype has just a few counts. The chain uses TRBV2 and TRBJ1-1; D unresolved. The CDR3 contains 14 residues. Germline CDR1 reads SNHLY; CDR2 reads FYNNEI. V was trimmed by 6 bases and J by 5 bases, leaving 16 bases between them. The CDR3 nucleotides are TGTGCCAGCAGACCTCGTTCCGGGGATACTGAAGCTTTCTTT. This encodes CASRPRSGDTEAFF.

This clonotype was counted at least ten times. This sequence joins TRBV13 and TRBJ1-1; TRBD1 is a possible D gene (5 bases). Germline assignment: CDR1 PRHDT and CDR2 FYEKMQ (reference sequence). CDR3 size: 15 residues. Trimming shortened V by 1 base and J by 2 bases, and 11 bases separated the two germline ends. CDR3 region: CASSLAQGGNTEAFF. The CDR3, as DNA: TGTGCCAGCAGCTTAGCTCAGGGAGGTAACACTGAAGCTTTCTTT.

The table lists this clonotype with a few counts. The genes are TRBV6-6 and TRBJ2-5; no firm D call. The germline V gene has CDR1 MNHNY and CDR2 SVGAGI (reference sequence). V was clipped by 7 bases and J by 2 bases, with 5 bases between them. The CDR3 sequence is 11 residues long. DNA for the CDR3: TGTGCCAGCACCACTCAAGAGACCCAGTACTTC. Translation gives CASTTQETQYF.

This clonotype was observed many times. Here the CDR3 DNA reads TGTGCCAGCATAGACTGGGGGGCGTACATCGATGAGCAGTTCTTC. This translates into CASIDWGAYIDEQFF. V is TRBV28 and J is TRBJ2-1; the D call may be TRBD1 or TRBD2 (6 bases each). This CDR3 contains 15 residues. In germline, CDR1 is MDHEN, CDR2 SYDVKM. V was shortened by 7 bases and J by 8 bases, with 21 bases between the two germline ends. Filled out from reference TRBV28 and TRBJ2-1, the complete variable domain reads DVKVTQSSRYLVKRTGEKVFLECVQDMDHENMFWYRQDPGLGLRLIYFSYDVKMKEKGDIPEGYSVSREKKERFSLILESASTNQTSMYLCASIDWGAYIDEQFFGPGTRLTVL.

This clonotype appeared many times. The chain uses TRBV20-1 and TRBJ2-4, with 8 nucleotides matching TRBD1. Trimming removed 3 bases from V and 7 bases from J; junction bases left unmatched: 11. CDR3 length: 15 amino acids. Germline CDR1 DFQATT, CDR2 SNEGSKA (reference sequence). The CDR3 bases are TGCAGTGCTAGGGGGGCAGACAGGGGTGGCAACATTCAGTACTTC. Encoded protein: CSARGADRGGNIQYF.

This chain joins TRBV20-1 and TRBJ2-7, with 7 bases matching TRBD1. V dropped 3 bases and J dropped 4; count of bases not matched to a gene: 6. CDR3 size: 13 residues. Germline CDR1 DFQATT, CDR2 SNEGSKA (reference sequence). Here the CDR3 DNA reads TGCAGTGCTAGTCCCGACAGGGAGTACGAGCAGTACTTC. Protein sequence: CSASPDREYEQYF.

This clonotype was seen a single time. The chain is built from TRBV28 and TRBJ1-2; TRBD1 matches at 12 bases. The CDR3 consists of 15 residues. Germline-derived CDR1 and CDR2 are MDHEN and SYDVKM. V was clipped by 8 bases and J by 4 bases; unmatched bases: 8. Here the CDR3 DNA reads TGTGCCAGCGAGGAGGGACAGGGGGCCCCCTATGGCTACACCTTC. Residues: CASEEGQGAPYGYTF.

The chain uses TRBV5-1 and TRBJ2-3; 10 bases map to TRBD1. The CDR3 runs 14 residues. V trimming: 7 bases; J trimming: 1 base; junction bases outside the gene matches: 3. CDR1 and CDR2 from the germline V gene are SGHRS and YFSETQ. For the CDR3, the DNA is TGCGCCAGCTATGGGACAGGGGGCACAGATACGCAGTATTTT. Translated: CASYGTGGTDTQYF. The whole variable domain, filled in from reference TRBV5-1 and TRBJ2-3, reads KAGVTQTPRYLIKTRGQQVTLSCSPISGHRSVSWYQQTPGQGLQFLFEYFSETQRNKGNFPGRFSGRQFSNSRSEMNVSTLELGDSALYLCASYGTGGTDTQYFGPGTRLTVL.

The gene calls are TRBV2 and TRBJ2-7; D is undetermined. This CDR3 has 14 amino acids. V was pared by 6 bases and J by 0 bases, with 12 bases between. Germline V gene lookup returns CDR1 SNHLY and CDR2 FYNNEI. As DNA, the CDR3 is TGTGCCAGCAGGGAGCAGTTCTCCTCCTACGAGCAGTACTTC. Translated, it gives CASREQFSSYEQYF.

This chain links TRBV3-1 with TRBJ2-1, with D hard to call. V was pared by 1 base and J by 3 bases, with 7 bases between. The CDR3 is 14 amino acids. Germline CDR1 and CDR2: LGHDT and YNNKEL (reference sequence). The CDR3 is CASSQVLVYNEQFF. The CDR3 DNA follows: TGTGCCAGCAGCCAAGTTTTGGTCTACAATGAGCAGTTCTTC.

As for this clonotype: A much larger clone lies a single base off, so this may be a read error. The CDR3, as DNA: TGCAGCGGGCCCGCAGGGAGGGGCCTAGAGACCCAGTACTTC. This sequence encodes CSGPAGRGLETQYF. V is TRBV29-1 and J is TRBJ2-5, with 7 positions matching TRBD2. The V segment lost 7 bases and the J segment 4 bases; nucleotides outside the gene matches: 12. Per the germline V gene, CDR1 is SQVTM and CDR2 is ANQGSEA. This CDR3 contains 14 residues.